The 26 T cell receptor beta chains in this list originate from one sample, sequenced in a study. Sequencing was performed with immunoSEQ multiplex PCR; in TCRdb, only in-frame clones are kept and a portion is missing. The data show about 50,000 clones, approximately 93% seen once. The specimen was PBMCs. These receptors were taken from a man in his forties with rheumatoid arthritis.

The J gene is TRBJ1-6, the V gene TRBV7-9; no clear D gene. The CDR3 is 12 amino acids. Germline CDR1 and CDR2: SEHNR and FQNEAQ (reference sequence). V dropped 5 bases and J dropped 17 bases, with 16 bases sitting between them. The CDR3 loop is CASSPSSQPVHF. The CDR3 region has the DNA TGTGCCAGCAGCCCCAGTTCACAGCCCGTCCACTTT.

This clone has a single count. The V gene is TRBV15, the J gene TRBJ2-4; either TRBD1 or TRBD2 may fit D (5 bases each). The CDR3 consists of 14 residues. Germline-derived CDR1 and CDR2 are LNHNV and YYDKDF (reference sequence). V was pared by 5 bases and J by 5 bases, with 13 bases between. The CDR3 is CATSPPRDENIQYF. CDR3 sequence (DNA): TGTGCCACCAGCCCCCCCCGGGACGAAAACATTCAGTACTTC.

CDR3 region: CASSSSGTLSYEQYF. The CDR3 DNA follows: TGTGCCAGCAGCTCTTCGGGGACACTTTCCTACGAGCAGTACTTC. The chain employs TRBV27 and TRBJ2-7; possibly TRBD1 for D (6 bases). There are 15 residues in the CDR3. The germline CDR1 and CDR2 sequences are MNHEY and SMNVEV (reference sequence). With 6 bases removed from V and 1 base from J, the gap between germline ends came to 16 bases.

The chain has TRBV27 and TRBJ2-5, with 10 bases that match TRBD1. Germline CDR1 and CDR2: MNHEY and SMNVEV (reference sequence). This CDR3 comprises 15 residues. V shed 5 bases and J 5 bases; nucleotides not matched to a gene: 8. In DNA, the CDR3 is TGTGCCAGCAGTCCCCCGGACAGGGGGTTCGAGACCCAGTACTTC. Protein: CASSPPDRGFETQYF.

The table lists this clone with a count of one. An end of the junction differs from the germline gene, which may be a read error. The chain is built from TRBV7-9 and TRBJ1-4; TRBD1 might be the D (5 bases). CDR3 length equals 15 residues. Germline V gives CDR1 SEHNR, CDR2 FQNEAQ (reference sequence). The CDR3 loop reads CASRLDSLGREKLFF. The CDR3, as DNA: TGTGCCAGCAGATTAGACAGCTTAGGAAGGGAAAAACTGTTTTTT.

V usage is TRBV9 and J usage is TRBJ1-4, with unresolved D. V dropped 3 bases and J dropped 0 bases, with 9 bases sitting between them. Germline lookup yields CDR1 SGDLS and CDR2 YYNGEE. This CDR3 contains 15 residues. The CDR3 protein is CASSASGTTNEKLFF. The CDR3 DNA reads TGTGCCAGCAGCGCTAGCGGGACAACTAATGAAAAACTGTTTTTT.

V usage is TRBV20-1 and J usage is TRBJ2-1; no reliable D call. CDR3 length: 11 amino acids. The V gene lost 6 bases and the J gene lost 7 bases, with 10 bases spanning the gap. Germline loops: CDR1 DFQATT, CDR2 SNEGSKA (reference sequence). The DNA of the CDR3 is TGCAGTGCGCCAAACTCGAATGAGCAGTTCTTC. It specifies CSAPNSNEQFF.

DNA for the CDR3: TGTGCCAGCAGAGGGACCCCGAACACCGGGGAGCTGTTTTTT. It is translated as CASRGTPNTGELFF. The rearrangement joins TRBV6-4 to TRBJ2-2; D assignment may be TRBD1 or TRBD2 (5 bases each). Deletions cut 6 bases from V and 0 bases from J, with 8 bases between. Germline V CDR1 and CDR2: MRHNA, SNTAGT. The CDR3 extends over 14 amino acids.

This clone occurred once. The V call is TRBV29-1, the J call TRBJ2-7, with no clear D. Trimming took 0 bases from V and 4 from J, leaving 7 bases between them. The CDR3 has 12 amino acids. The germline CDR1 and CDR2 sequences are SQVTM and ANQGSEA. The DNA of the CDR3 is TGCAGCGTTGAAGATAAGGCGTACGAGCAGTACTTC. It translates to CSVEDKAYEQYF.

This chain joins TRBV7-8 and TRBJ1-1; D gene unclear. Germline V lookup: CDR1 SGHVS, CDR2 FQNEAQ. Trimming removed 2 bases from V and 7 bases from J, with 8 bases in between. The CDR3 consists of 12 residues. As DNA, the CDR3 is TGTGCCAGCAGCTTAAGGGCGTTTGAAGCTTTCTTT. The encoded protein is CASSLRAFEAFF.

This clone appeared a single time. The gene calls are TRBV27 and TRBJ2-1, with D unresolved. Germline CDR1 MNHEY, CDR2 SMNVEV (reference sequence). V was shortened by 7 bases and J by 0 bases, with 7 bases between the two germline ends. The CDR3 is 13 residues long. The CDR3 DNA follows: TGTGCCAGCATGATCCTCTCCTACAATGAGCAGTTCTTC. Protein product: CASMILSYNEQFF.

This clone has only one observation. J is TRBJ2-2 and V is TRBV2, with D possibly being TRBD2 (5 bases). Germline CDR1 and CDR2: SNHLY and FYNNEI. This CDR3 region has 15 residues. V was shortened by 6 bases and J by 7 bases, with 18 bases between the two germline ends. The CDR3 protein is CASSTWTGGGGELFF. The CDR3 DNA reads TGTGCCAGCAGCACCTGGACTGGCGGAGGCGGGGAGCTGTTTTTT. The full variable domain, rest sourced from reference TRBV2 and TRBJ2-2, is EPEVTQTPSHQVTQMGQEVILRCVPISNHLYFYWYRQILGQKVEFLVSFYNNEISEKSEIFDDQFSVERPDGSNFTLKIRSTKLEDSAMYFCASSTWTGGGGELFFGEGSRLTVL.

The genes are TRBV7-6 and TRBJ2-5; 9 bases line up with TRBD1. The CDR3 totals 16 residues. J gave up 2 bases and V 5 bases, and 9 bases lay outside the gene matches. The germline V gene encodes CDR1 SGHVS and CDR2 FNYEAQ. The CDR3 is CASSPNRGRRQETQYF. CDR3 nucleotide sequence: TGTGCCAGCAGCCCCAACAGGGGGCGAAGGCAAGAGACCCAGTACTTC.

This rearrangement joins TRBV3-1 (or the pseudogene TRBV3-2) to TRBJ1-2; 10 bases line up with TRBD1. Per the germline V gene, CDR1 is LGHDT and CDR2 is YNNKEL (reference sequence). This CDR3 contains 14 residues. J was trimmed by 7 bases and V by 1 base; bases with no gene match: 3. The CDR3 protein is CASSQGQGALGYTF. The CDR3 bases are TGTGCCAGCAGCCAAGGACAGGGGGCGCTTGGCTACACCTTC.

This clone was counted between two and nine times. The CDR3, as DNA: TGTGCCAGCAACCTCGTCCCGACCGGGGAAAAACTGTTTTTT. This encodes CASNLVPTGEKLFF. This rearrangement joins TRBV2 to TRBJ1-4; D ambiguous. The CDR3 is made up of 14 amino acids. The germline V and J ends were trimmed by 7 bases and 8 bases, with 17 bases remaining between them. From germline, CDR1 is SNHLY and CDR2 FYNNEI.

CDR3 residues: CSASMSGNTIYF. The CDR3 DNA is TGCAGTGCTAGTATGTCTGGAAACACCATATATTTT. The genes are TRBV20-1 and TRBJ1-3; no reliable D call. Deletions cut 3 bases from V and 1 base from J, with 4 bases between. Germline V gene sequence: CDR1 DFQATT, CDR2 SNEGSKA (reference sequence). The CDR3 extends over 12 amino acids.

The V gene is TRBV9, the J gene TRBJ1-5; D perhaps matches TRBD1 (5 bases). The CDR3 is 13 residues long. Germline CDR1 reads SGDLS; CDR2 reads YYNGEE. V was cut by 3 bases and J by 6 bases, with 10 bases left in between. The CDR3 loop is CASSAGDGQPQHF. The CDR3 DNA is TGTGCCAGCAGCGCGGGGGACGGTCAGCCCCAGCATTTT.

The chain links TRBV5-1 to TRBJ1-1; 7 bases fit TRBD1. Per germline, CDR1 SGHRS and CDR2 YFSETQ. This CDR3 region has 13 residues. V was clipped by 4 bases and J by 3 bases; unmatched bases: 3. In nucleotides, the CDR3 is TGCGCCAGCAGCCAGCAGGGGGACACTGAAGCTTTCTTT. The encoded protein is CASSQQGDTEAFF.

This clone qualifies as medium-sized. The chain uses TRBV18 and TRBJ2-3; 9 nucleotides match TRBD1. CDR1 is KGHSH, CDR2 LQKENI, per germline. V dropped 5 bases and J dropped 7; count of bases not matched to a gene: 13. This CDR3 spans 16 amino acids. The CDR3, as DNA: TGTGCCAGCTCAGGCTTGGACAGGGGAGGCCCTAATACGCAGTATTTT. Amino acids: CASSGLDRGGPNTQYF.

This rearrangement joins TRBV7-8 to TRBJ2-5; the D gene could be TRBD1 or TRBD2 (5 bases each). The CDR3 covers 14 residues. CDR1 and CDR2 from the germline V gene are SGHVS and FQNEAQ. Between the trimmed V and J ends, which lost 3 bases and 7 bases, there was a span of 15 bases. CDR3 sequence reads: CASSFGTQGWTQYF. The CDR3 DNA is TGTGCCAGCAGCTTTGGGACGCAAGGCTGGACCCAGTACTTC.

The table lists this clone with a count of one. The V call is TRBV6-4, the J call TRBJ2-1; 8 bases fit TRBD2. With V trimmed by 4 bases and J by 1 base, 9 bases remained unmatched. The CDR3 has 17 residues. Germline values: CDR1 MRHNA, CDR2 SNTAGT. CDR3 DNA: TGTGCCAGCAGTGTACAACTCGGGAGGGGTTCCTACAATGAGCAGTTCTTC. Translated: CASSVQLGRGSYNEQFF.

The gene calls are TRBV30 and TRBJ1-2, with 7 bases that match TRBD1. The ends lost 8 bases at V and 4 bases at J; junction bases unmatched: 7. Per the germline V gene, CDR1 is GTSNPN and CDR2 is SVGIG (reference sequence). The CDR3 runs 12 residues. The CDR3 region is CAGQTGTYGYTF. CDR3 sequence (DNA): TGTGCCGGCCAGACAGGGACCTATGGCTACACCTTC.

This clone turned up a few times. The CDR3 nucleotides read TGTGCCAGCAGCGTAGGGATGAGCTCCTACGAGCAGTACTTC. Translation gives CASSVGMSSYEQYF. V gene TRBV9 combines with J gene TRBJ2-7; D ambiguous. Germline CDR1 and CDR2: SGDLS and YYNGEE. V was pared by 0 bases and J by 0 bases, with 7 bases between. The CDR3 loop spans 14 amino acids. Supplemented by reference TRBV9 and TRBJ2-7, the full variable domain reads DSGVTQTPKHLITATGQRVTLRCSPRSGDLSVYWYQQSLDQGLQFLIQYYNGEERAKGNILERFSAQQFPDLHSELNLSSLELGDSALYFCASSVGMSSYEQYFGPGTRLTVT.

This chain uses TRBV6-2 or TRBV6-3 with TRBJ2-1; no clear D gene. CDR1 and CDR2 (germline): MNHEY, SVGEGT. The CDR3 spans 16 residues. Trimming cost V 1 base and J 0 bases, with 10 bases left between them. The CDR3 sequence is CASSYWTTSSYNEQFF. In DNA form, the CDR3 reads TGTGCCAGCAGTTACTGGACCACAAGCTCCTACAATGAGCAGTTCTTC.

V usage is TRBV7-3 and J usage is TRBJ2-1; no reliable D call. Trimming took 3 bases from V and 6 from J, leaving 3 bases between them. The CDR3 spans 11 residues. The germline gives CDR1 SGHTA, CDR2 FQGTGA. The CDR3 loop reads CASSLGNEQFF. CDR3 DNA: TGTGCCAGCAGCTTGGGCAATGAGCAGTTCTTC.

The V gene is TRBV7-9, the J gene TRBJ2-7; 9 positions match TRBD2. J was trimmed by 2 bases and V by 0 bases; bases with no gene match: 8. This CDR3 comprises 17 residues. The germline V gene has CDR1 SEHNR and CDR2 FQNEAQ (reference sequence). The CDR3 loop is CASSLALTAGGAYEQYF. CDR3 bases: TGTGCCAGCAGCTTAGCGCTTACCGCGGGAGGGGCCTACGAGCAGTACTTC.